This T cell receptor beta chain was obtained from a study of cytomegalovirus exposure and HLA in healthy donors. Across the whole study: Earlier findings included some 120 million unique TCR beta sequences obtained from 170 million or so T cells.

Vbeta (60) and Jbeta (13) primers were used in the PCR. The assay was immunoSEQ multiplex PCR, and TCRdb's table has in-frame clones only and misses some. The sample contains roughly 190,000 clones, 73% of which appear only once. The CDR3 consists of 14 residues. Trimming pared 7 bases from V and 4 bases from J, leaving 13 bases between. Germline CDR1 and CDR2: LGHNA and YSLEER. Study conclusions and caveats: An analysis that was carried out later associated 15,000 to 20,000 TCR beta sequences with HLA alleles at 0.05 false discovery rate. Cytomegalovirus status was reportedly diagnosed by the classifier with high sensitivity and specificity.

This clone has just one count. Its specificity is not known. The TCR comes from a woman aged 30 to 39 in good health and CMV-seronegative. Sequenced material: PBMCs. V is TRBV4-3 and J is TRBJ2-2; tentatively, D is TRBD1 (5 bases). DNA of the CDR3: TGCGCCAGCACTCCACAGGCCTCCACCGGGGAGCTGTTTTTT. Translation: CASTPQASTGELFF.